This TCR beta chain was profiled in a study of monozygotic twins with inflammatory bowel disease. TCRdb derives one entry per CDR3 protein from the 5' RACE reads, leaving out DNA. This table holds about 210,000 distinct CDR3 sequences. A word on this clonotype: The antigen remains unidentified.

Regarding the study as a whole: No separation of different T cell subtypes was possible. Concordant and discordant twins showed no difference in repertoire similarity, possibly from limited power. Using the inverse Simpson index, IBD patients had lower TCRbeta diversity than healthy co-twins.

Germline assignment: CDR1 MDHEN and CDR2 SYDVKM. CDR3 size: 12 residues. Sequenced input: blood. The V call is TRBV28, the J call TRBJ1-5. This clonotype was sampled from a human donor with ulcerative colitis or Crohn's disease, or a healthy co-twin of an affected twin (not recorded which). This chain's CDR3 is CASSWGEQPQHF.